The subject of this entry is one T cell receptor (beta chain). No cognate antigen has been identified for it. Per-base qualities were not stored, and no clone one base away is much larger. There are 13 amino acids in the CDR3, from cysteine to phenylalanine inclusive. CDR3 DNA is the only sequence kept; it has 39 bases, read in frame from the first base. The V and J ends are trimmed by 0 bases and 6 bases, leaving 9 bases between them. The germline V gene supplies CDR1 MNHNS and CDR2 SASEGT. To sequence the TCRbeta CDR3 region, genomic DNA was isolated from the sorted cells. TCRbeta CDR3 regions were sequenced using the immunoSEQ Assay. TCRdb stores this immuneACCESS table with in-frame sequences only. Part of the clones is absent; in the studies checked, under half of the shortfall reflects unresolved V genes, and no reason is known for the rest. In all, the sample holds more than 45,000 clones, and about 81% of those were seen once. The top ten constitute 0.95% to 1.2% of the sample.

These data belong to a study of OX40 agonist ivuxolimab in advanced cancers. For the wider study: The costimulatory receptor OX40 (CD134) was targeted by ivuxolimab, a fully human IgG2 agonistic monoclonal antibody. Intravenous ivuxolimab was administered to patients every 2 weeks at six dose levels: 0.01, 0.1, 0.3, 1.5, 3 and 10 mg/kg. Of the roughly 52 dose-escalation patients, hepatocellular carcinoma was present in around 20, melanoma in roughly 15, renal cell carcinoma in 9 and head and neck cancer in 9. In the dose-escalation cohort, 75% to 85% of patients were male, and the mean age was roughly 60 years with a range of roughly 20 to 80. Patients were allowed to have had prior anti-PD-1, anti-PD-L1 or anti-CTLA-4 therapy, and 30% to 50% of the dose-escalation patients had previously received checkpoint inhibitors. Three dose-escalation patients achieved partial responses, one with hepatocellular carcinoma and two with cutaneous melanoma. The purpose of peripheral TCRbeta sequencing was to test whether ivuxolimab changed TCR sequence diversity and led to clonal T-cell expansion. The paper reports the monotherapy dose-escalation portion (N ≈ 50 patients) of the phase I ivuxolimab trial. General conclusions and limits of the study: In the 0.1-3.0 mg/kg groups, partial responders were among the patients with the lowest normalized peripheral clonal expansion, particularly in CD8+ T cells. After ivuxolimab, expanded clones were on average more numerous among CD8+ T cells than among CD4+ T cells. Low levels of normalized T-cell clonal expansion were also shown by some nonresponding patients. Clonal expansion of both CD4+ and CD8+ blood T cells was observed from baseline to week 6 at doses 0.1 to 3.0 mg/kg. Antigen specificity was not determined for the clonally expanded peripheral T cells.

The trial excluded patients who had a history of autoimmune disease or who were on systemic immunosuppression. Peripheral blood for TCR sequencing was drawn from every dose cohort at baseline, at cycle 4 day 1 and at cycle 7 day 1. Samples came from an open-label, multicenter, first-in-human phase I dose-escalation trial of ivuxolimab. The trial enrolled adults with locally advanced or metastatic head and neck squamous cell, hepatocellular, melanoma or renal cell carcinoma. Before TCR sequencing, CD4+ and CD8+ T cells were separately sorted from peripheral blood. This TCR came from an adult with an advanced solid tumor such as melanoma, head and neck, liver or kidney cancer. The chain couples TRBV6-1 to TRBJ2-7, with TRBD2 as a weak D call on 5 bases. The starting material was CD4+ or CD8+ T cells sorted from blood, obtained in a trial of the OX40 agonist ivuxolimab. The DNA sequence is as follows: TGTGCCAGCAGTGAAGCTCGGGGTACCGAGCAGTACTTC. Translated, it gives CASSEARGTEQYF.